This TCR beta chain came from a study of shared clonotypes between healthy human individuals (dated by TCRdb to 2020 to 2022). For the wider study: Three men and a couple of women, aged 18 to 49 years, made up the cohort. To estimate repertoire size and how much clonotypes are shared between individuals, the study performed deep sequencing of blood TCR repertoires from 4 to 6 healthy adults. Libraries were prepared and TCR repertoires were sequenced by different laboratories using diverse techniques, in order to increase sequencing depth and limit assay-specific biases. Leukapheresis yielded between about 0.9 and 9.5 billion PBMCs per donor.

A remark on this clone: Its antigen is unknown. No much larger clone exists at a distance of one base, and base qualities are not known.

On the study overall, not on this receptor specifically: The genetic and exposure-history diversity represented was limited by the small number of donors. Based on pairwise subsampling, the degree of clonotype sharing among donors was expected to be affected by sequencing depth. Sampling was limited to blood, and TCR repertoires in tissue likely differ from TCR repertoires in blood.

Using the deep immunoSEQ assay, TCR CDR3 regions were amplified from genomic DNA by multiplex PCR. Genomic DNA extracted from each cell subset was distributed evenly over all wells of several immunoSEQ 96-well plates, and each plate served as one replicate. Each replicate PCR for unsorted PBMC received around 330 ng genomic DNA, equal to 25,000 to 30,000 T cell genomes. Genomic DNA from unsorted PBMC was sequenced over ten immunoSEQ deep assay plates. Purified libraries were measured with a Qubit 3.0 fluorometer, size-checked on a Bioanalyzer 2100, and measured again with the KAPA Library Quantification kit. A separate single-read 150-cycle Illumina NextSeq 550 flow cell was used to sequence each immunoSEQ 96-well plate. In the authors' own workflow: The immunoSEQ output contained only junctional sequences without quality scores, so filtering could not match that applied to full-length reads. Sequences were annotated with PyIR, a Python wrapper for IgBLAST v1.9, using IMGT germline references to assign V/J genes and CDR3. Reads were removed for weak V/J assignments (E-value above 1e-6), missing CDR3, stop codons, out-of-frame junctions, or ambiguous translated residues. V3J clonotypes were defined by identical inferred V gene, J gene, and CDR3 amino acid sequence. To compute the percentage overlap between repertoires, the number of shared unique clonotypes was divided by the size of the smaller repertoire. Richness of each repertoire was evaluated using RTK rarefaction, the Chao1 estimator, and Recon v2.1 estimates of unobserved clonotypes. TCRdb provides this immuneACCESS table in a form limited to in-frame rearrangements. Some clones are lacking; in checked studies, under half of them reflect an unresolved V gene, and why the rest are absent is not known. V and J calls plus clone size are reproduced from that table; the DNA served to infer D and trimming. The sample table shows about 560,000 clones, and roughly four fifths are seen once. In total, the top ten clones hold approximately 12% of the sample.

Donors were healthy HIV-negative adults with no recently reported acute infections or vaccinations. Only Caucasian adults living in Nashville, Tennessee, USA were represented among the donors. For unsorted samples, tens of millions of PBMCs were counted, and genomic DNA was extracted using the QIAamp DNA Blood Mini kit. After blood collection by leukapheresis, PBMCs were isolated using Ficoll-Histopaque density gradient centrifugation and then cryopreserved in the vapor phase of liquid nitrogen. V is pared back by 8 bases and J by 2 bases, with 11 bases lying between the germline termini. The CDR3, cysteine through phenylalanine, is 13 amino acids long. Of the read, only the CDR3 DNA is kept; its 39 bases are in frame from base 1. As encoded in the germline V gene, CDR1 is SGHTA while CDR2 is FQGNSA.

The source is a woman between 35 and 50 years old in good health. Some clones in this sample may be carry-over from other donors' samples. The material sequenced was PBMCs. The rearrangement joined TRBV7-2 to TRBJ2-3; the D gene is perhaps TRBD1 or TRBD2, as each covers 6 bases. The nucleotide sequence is TGTGCCAGCGGTCGGGGGCTCACAGATACGCAGTATTTT. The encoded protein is CASGRGLTDTQYF.